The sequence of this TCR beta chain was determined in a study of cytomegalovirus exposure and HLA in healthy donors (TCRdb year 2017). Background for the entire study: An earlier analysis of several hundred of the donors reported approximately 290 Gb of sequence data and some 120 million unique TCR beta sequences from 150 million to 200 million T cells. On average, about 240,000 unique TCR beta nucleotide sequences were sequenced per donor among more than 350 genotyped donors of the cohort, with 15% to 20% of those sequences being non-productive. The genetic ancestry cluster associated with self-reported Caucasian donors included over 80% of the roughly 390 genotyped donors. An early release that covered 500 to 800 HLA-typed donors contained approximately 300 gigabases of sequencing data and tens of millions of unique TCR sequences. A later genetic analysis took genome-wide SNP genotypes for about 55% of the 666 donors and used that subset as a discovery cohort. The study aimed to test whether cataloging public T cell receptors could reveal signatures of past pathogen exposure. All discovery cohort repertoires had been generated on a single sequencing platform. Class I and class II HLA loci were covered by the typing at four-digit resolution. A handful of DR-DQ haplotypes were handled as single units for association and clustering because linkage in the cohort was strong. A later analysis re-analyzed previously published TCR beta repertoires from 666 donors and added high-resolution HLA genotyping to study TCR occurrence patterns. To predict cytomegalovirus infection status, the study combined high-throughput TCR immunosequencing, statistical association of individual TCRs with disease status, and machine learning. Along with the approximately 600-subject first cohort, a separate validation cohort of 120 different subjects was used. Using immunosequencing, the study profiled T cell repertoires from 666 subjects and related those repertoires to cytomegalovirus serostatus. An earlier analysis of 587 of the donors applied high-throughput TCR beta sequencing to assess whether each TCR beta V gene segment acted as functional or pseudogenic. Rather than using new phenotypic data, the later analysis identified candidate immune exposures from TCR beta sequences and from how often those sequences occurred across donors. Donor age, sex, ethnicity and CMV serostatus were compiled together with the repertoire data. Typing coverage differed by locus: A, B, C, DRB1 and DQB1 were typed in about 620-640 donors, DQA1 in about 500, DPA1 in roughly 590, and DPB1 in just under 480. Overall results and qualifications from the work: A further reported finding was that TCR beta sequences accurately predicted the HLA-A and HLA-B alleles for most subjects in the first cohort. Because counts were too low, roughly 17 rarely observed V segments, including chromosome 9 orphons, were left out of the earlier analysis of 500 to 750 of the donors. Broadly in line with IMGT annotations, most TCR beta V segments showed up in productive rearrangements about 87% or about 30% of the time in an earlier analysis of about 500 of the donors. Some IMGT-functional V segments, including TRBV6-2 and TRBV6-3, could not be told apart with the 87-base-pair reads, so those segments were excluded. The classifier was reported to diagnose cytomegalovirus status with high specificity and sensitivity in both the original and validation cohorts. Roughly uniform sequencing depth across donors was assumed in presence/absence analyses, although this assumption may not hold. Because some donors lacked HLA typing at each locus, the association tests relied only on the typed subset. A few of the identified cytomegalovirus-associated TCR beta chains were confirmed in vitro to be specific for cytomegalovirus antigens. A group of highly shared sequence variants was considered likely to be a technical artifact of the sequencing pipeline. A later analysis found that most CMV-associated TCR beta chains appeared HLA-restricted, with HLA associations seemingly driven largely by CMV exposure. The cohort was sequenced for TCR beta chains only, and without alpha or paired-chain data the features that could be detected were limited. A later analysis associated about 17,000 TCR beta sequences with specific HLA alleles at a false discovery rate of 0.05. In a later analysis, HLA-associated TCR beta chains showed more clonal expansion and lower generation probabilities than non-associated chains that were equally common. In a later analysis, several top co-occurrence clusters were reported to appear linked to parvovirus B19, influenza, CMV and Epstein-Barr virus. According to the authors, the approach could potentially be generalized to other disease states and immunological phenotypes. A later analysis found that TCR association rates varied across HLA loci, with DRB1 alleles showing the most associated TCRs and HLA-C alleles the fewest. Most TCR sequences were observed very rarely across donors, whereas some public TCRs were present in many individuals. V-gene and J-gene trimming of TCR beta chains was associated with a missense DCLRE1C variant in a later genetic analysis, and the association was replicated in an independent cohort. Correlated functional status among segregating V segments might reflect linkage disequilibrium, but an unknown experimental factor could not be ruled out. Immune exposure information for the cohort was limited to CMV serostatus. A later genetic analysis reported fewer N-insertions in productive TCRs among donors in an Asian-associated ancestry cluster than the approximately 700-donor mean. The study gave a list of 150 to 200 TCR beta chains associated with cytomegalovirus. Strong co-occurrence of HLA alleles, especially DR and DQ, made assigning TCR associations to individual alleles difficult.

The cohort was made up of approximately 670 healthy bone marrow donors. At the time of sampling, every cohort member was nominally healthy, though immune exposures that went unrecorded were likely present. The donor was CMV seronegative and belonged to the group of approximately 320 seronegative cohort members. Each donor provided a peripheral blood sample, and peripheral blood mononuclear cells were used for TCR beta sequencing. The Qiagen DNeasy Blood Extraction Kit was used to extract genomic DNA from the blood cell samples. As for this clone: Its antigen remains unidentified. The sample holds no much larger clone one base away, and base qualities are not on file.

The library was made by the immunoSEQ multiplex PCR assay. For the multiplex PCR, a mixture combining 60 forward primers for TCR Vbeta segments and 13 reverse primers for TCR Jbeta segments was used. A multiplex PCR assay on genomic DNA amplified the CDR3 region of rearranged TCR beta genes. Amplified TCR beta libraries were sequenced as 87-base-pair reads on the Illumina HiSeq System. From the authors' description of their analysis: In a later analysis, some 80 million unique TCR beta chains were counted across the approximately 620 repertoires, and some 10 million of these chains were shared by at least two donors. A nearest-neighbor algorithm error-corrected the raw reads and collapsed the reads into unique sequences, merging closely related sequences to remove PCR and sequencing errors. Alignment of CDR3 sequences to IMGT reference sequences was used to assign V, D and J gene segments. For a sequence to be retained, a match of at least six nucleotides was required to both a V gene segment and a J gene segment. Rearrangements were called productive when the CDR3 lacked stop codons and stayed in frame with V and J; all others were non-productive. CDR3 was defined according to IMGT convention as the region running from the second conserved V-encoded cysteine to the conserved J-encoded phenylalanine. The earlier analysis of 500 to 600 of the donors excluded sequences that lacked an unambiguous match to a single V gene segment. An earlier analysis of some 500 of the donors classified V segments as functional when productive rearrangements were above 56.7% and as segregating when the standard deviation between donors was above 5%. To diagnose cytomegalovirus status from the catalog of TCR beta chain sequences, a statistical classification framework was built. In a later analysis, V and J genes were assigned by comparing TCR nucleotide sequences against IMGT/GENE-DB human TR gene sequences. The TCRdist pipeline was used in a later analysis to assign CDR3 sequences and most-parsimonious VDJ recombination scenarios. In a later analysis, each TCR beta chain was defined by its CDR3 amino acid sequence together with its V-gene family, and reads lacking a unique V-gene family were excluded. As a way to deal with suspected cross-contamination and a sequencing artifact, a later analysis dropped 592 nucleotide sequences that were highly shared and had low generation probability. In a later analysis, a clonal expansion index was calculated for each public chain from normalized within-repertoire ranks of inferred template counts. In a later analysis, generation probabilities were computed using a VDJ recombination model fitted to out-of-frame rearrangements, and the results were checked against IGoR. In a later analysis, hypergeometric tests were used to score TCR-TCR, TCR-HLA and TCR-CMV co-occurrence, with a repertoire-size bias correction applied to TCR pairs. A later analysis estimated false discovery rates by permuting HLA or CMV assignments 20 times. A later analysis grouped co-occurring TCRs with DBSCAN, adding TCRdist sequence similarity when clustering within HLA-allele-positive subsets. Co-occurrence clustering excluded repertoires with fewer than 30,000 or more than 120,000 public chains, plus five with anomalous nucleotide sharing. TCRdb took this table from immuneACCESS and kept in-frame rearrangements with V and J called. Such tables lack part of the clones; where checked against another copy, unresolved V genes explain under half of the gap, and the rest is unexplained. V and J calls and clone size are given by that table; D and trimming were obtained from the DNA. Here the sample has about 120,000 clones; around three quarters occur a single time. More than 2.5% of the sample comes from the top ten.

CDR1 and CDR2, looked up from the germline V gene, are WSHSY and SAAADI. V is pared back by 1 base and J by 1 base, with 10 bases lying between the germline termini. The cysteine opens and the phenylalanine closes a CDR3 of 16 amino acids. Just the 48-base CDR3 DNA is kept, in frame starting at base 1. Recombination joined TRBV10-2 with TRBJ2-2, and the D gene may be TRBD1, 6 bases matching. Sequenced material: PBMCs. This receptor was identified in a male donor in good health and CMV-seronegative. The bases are TGCGCCAGCAGTGAGTGGTGGACAGAGAACACCGGGGAGCTGTTTTTT. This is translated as CASSEWWTENTGELFF.